This TCR beta chain was sequenced in a study of cytomegalovirus exposure and HLA in healthy donors. Findings and caveats of the study: Researchers reported that a few CMV-associated chains were confirmed in vitro as CMV antigen-specific. Reports indicated that the classifier achieved high specificity and sensitivity in diagnosing cytomegalovirus status. Researchers had no immune exposure information except CMV serostatus available.

A note on this clone: The target antigen is unknown.

A multiplex PCR was run with 60 Vbeta primers and 13 Jbeta primers. Sequencing used immunoSEQ multiplex PCR; TCRdb keeps in-frame clones, though not all of them. The profile shows around 160,000 clones, 77% of them singletons. CDR1 and CDR2 (germline): SGHRS, YFSETQ. J gave up 4 bases and V 0 bases, and 3 bases lay outside the gene matches. CDR3 length: 15 residues. This chain uses TRBV5-1 with TRBJ2-1; the match to TRBD2 covers 8 bases. This clonotype was obtained from a man aged 50 to 60 in good health and CMV-seropositive. Sequencing used PBMCs. The CDR3 loop reads CASSLGSGVYNEQFF. The CDR3 DNA reads TGCGCCAGCAGCTTGGGTAGCGGGGTATACAATGAGCAGTTCTTC.